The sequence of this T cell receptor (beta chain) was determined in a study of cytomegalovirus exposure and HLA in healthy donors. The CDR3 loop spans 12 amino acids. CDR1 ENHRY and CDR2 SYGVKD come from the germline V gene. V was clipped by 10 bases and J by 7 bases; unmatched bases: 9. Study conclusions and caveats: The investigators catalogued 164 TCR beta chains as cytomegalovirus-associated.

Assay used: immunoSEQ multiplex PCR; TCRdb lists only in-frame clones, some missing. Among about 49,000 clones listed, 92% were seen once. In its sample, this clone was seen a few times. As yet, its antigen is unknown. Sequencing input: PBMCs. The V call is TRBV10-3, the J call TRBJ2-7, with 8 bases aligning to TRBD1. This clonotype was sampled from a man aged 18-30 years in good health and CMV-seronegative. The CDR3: CATRDRGWEQYF. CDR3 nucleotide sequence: TGTGCCACACGAGACAGGGGCTGGGAGCAGTACTTC.